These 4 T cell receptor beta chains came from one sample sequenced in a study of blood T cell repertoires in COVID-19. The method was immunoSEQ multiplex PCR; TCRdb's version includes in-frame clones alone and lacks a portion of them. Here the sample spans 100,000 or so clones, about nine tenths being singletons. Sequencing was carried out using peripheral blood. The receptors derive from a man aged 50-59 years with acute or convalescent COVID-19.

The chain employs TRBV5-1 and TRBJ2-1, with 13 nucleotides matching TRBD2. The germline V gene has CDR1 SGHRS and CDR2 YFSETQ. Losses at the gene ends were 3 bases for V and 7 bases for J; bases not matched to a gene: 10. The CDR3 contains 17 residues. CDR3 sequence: CASSSTPGGLAGNEQFF. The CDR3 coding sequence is TGCGCCAGCAGCTCAACACCCGGGGGACTAGCGGGGAATGAGCAGTTCTTC.

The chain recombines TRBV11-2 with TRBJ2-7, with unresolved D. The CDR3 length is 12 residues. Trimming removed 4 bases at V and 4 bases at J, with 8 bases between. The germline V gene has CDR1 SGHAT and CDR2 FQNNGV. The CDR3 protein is CASSSGLYEQYF. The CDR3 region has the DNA TGTGCCAGCAGCTCCGGGTTATACGAGCAGTACTTC.

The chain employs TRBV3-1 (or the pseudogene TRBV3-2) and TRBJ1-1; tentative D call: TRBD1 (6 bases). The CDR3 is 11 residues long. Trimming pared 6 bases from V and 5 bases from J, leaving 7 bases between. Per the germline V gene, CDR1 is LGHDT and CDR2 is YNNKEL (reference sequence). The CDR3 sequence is CASRDRTEAFF. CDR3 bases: TGTGCCAGCAGGGACAGAACTGAAGCTTTCTTT.

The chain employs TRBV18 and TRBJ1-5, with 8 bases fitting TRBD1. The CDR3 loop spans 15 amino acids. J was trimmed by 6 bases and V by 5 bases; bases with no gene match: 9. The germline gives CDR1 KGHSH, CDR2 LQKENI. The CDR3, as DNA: TGTGCCAGCTCAATGGACAGGGTGTACAGTCAGCCCCAGCATTTT. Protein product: CASSMDRVYSQPQHF.